What follows are 14 T cell receptor beta chains derived from one specimen sequenced in a study of long-term antiretroviral therapy in people with HIV. Running of the v3.0 immunoSEQ assay took place at survey level. Using immunoSEQ multiplex PCR, the repertoire was profiled, and TCRdb retains in-frame clones only, with some absent. The sample shows around 20,000 clones, roughly 80% of them seen only once. The specimen was unsorted PBMCs, collected 0.6 years after starting antiretroviral therapy. These receptors were obtained from a young woman with HIV.

Only one count was recorded for this clone. The V call is TRBV7-8, the J call TRBJ2-5; 9 nucleotides agree with TRBD1. The CDR3 is 15 amino acids. Germline CDR1 is SGHVS and CDR2 is FQNEAQ. The ends lost 4 bases at V and 4 bases at J; junction bases unmatched: 7. The CDR3 protein is CASSSRRDRVETQYF. The CDR3 DNA reads as TGTGCCAGCAGCTCGCGGAGGGACAGGGTAGAGACCCAGTACTTC. Filled out from reference TRBV7-8 and TRBJ2-5, the complete variable domain reads GAGVSQSPRYKVAKRGQDVALRCDPISGHVSLFWYQQALGQGPEFLTYFQNEAQLDKSGLPSDRFFAERPEGSVSTLKIQRTQQEDSAVYLCASSSRRDRVETQYFGPGTRLLVL.

This chain joins TRBV7-8 and TRBJ2-1, with 14 bases fitting TRBD2. The J segment lost 7 bases and the V segment lost 2 bases, leaving 13 bases of the junction unmatched. CDR3 length: 19 amino acids. Looked up from germline, CDR1 is SGHVS and CDR2 is FQNEAQ. Written as DNA, the CDR3 is TGTGCCAGCAGCTTAAGGGCGGGACTAGCGGGAGTCCAATGGAATGAGCAGTTCTTC. Translating it yields CASSLRAGLAGVQWNEQFF.

The rearrangement uses TRBV28 and TRBJ2-7; 7 nucleotides match TRBD1. CDR1 MDHEN and CDR2 SYDVKM come from the germline V gene. V gave up 6 bases and J gave up 2 bases; unmatched junction bases: 10. There are 15 residues in the CDR3. The CDR3 loop reads CASRLPGTDPYEQYF. The DNA of the CDR3 is TGTGCCAGCAGACTCCCCGGGACAGACCCCTACGAGCAGTACTTC.

The CDR3 coding sequence is TGCGCCAGCAGCTTCAACACCGACTCTGGAAACACCATATATTTT. It specifies CASSFNTDSGNTIYF. The chain employs TRBV5-1 and TRBJ1-3; no definite D call. The CDR3 length is 15 residues. The V gene's germline CDR1 is SGHRS and CDR2 YFSETQ. Trimming took 2 bases from V and 0 from J, leaving 9 bases between them.

This clone occurred a few times. The chain combines TRBV9 with TRBJ2-1, with 10 bases lining up with TRBD2. V dropped 3 bases and J dropped 2; count of bases not matched to a gene: 5. CDR3 length equals 16 residues. The germline V gene encodes CDR1 SGDLS and CDR2 YYNGEE. Here the CDR3 reads CASSGPSGGAYNEQFF. CDR3 DNA: TGTGCCAGCAGCGGACCTAGCGGGGGAGCCTACAATGAGCAGTTCTTC. Filled out from reference TRBV9 and TRBJ2-1, the complete variable domain reads DSGVTQTPKHLITATGQRVTLRCSPRSGDLSVYWYQQSLDQGLQFLIQYYNGEERAKGNILERFSAQQFPDLHSELNLSSLELGDSALYFCASSGPSGGAYNEQFFGPGTRLTVL.

The CDR3 DNA is TGTGCCAGTAGACAACAGGGTAGGGCTGCGGATACGCAGTATTTT. Protein sequence: CASRQQGRAADTQYF. The genes are TRBV19 and TRBJ2-3; a weak D match, TRBD1 (6 bases). The CDR3 consists of 15 residues. V gave up 6 bases and J gave up 6 bases, with 19 bases separating them. The germline gives CDR1 LNHDA, CDR2 SQIVND (reference sequence).

The rearrangement links TRBV2 to TRBJ2-7, with 7 bases that match TRBD1. V trimming: 2 bases; J trimming: 6 bases; junction bases outside the gene matches: 10. This CDR3 is built from 15 residues. In germline, CDR1 is SNHLY, CDR2 FYNNEI. The CDR3 loop is CASSEYAGGSGEQYF. CDR3 bases: TGTGCCAGCAGTGAATATGCAGGGGGATCGGGCGAGCAGTACTTC.

This chain uses TRBV4-2 with TRBJ1-4; maybe TRBD1 (5 bases). V dropped 1 base and J dropped 9 bases, with 18 bases sitting between them. The CDR3 loop spans 16 amino acids. CDR1 is LGHNA and CDR2 is YNFKEQ in the germline V gene. For the CDR3, the DNA is TGTGCCAGCAGCCAAGCAACAGGAGATTCAATGAAAAAACTGTTTTTT. Encoded protein: CASSQATGDSMKKLFF.

The V call is TRBV6-5, the J call TRBJ1-3, with D hard to call. The CDR3 spans 15 residues. Trimming shortened V by 0 bases and J by 1 base, and 7 bases separated the two germline ends. Germline V gene lookup returns CDR1 MNHEY and CDR2 SVGAGI. CDR3 sequence reads: CASSYSSGSGNTIYF. The CDR3 bases are TGTGCCAGCAGTTACTCGTCGGGGTCTGGAAACACCATATATTTT.

This chain uses TRBV5-1 with TRBJ1-4; no firm D call. Germline CDR1 and CDR2: SGHRS and YFSETQ. The V and J ends lost 2 bases and 0 bases respectively, with 5 bases between them. CDR3 length: 14 residues. Here the CDR3 DNA reads TGCGCCAGCAGCTTCAGAACAACTAATGAAAAACTGTTTTTT. It yields the protein CASSFRTTNEKLFF.

The chain combines TRBV2 with TRBJ2-1; TRBD2 is a possible D gene (5 bases). Germline-derived CDR1 and CDR2 are SNHLY and FYNNEI. Trimming pared 2 bases from V and 9 bases from J, leaving 14 bases between. The CDR3 extends over 14 amino acids. CDR3 loop: CASSEMDSGSEQFF. CDR3 nucleotide sequence: TGTGCCAGCAGTGAAATGGACTCGGGGAGTGAGCAGTTCTTC.

The chain links TRBV9 to TRBJ2-1; 10 positions match TRBD2. Germline CDR1 and CDR2: SGDLS and YYNGEE. Germline trimming cut 0 bases from V and 9 bases from J; bases unmatched to any gene: 12. This CDR3 region has 17 residues. CDR3 in amino acids: CASSVALLAGTGGEQFF. The CDR3 nucleotides read TGTGCCAGCAGCGTAGCCCTACTAGCGGGAACGGGCGGTGAGCAGTTCTTC. Drawing the rest from reference TRBV9 and TRBJ2-1, the complete variable domain is DSGVTQTPKHLITATGQRVTLRCSPRSGDLSVYWYQQSLDQGLQFLIQYYNGEERAKGNILERFSAQQFPDLHSELNLSSLELGDSALYFCASSVALLAGTGGEQFFGPGTRLTVL.

V usage is TRBV27 and J usage is TRBJ1-4; D unresolved. Germline lookup yields CDR1 MNHEY and CDR2 SMNVEV (reference sequence). The CDR3 extends over 15 amino acids. The V end lost 5 bases, the J end lost 0 bases, and 10 bases lay between the germline ends. The CDR3 region is CASSLTSPTNEKLFF. The CDR3 DNA reads as TGTGCCAGCAGTCTGACATCGCCAACTAATGAAAAACTGTTTTTT.

The rearrangement links TRBV4-3 to TRBJ2-3, with no clear D. The V end lost 0 bases, the J end lost 0 bases, and 4 bases lay between the germline ends. This CDR3 spans 14 amino acids. Germline values: CDR1 LGHNA, CDR2 YSLEER. As DNA, the CDR3 is TGCGCCAGCAGCCAAGAACCTAGCACAGATACGCAGTATTTT. This codes for CASSQEPSTDTQYF.